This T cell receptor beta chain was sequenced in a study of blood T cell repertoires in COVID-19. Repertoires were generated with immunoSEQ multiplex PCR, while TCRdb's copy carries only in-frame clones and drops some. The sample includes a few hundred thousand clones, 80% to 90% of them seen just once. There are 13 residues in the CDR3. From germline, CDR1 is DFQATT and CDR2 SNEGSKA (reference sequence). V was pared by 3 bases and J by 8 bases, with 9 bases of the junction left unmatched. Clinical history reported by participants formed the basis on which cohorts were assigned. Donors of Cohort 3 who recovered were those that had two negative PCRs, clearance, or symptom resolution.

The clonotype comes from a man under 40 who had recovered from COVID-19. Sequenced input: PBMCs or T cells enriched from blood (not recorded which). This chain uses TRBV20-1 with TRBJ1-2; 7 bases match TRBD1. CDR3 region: CSASLTGPGGYTF. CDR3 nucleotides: TGCAGTGCTAGTCTGACAGGGCCGGGAGGCTACACCTTC.